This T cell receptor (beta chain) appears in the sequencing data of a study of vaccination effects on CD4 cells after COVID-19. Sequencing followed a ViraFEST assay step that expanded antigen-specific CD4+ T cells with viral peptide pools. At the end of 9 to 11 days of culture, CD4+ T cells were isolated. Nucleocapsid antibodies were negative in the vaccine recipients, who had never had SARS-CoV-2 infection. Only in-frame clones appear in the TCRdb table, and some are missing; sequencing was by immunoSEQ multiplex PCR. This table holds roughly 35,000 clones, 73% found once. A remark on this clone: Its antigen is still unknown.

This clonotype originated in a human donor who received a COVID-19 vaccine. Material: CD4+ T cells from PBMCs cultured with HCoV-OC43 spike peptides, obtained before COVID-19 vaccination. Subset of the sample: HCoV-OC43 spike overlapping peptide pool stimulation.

The CDR3 coding sequence is TGTGCCAGCAGTTTATGGACAGGGGCCTATGGCTACACCTTC. The encoded protein is CASSLWTGAYGYTF. This chain connects TRBV28 to TRBJ1-2; TRBD1 matches at 8 bases. Germline V gene lookup returns CDR1 MDHEN and CDR2 SYDVKM. CDR3 size: 14 residues. Trimming cost V 0 bases and J 4 bases; bases outside gene matches: 1.